The source of this T cell receptor (beta chain) is a study of PD-1 blockade in classical Hodgkin lymphoma. Measured with immunoSEQ multiplex PCR; TCRdb has only the in-frame clones, and not every one. Of 19,000 or so clones listed, 75% to 90% were seen once; the top ten hold more than 10%. CDR1 is SGDLS, CDR2 YYNGEE, per germline. V was pared by 1 base and J by 2 bases, with 4 bases of the junction left unmatched. This CDR3 has 15 amino acids. Study-level findings and limits: Reported findings placed baseline TCR diversity lower in newly diagnosed patients (compared with healthy donors). Significant TCR diversity gains by C4D1 occurred in CD4+ but not CD8+ cells.

Time point reported: cycle 4 day 1 (C4D1), after about 6 weeks of nivolumab. There was relapse after autologous stem cell transplantation in every patient, and there was variation in brentuximab vedotin exposure. Best responses were complete response, partial response or progressive disease. Remarks on this clone: The antigen is unknown.

The sequence came from a human donor with classical Hodgkin lymphoma. The chain has TRBV9 and TRBJ2-5, with TRBD2 identical over 8 bases. Here the sequenced sample was peripheral blood mononuclear cells (PBMCs), taken before the fourth cycle of nivolumab. The CDR3 protein is CASSVSSGGQETQYF. CDR3 nucleotides: TGTGCCAGCAGCGTAAGCAGCGGGGGTCAAGAGACCCAGTACTTC.